The 9 T cell receptor beta chains below all came from one sample that was sequenced in a study of blood T cell repertoires in COVID-19. Generated by immunoSEQ multiplex PCR, the TCRdb table keeps only in-frame clones and is missing some. The sample comprises 300,000 to 350,000 clones, 87% of which are singletons, and over 6% rests with the top ten. The sequencing sample was made of peripheral blood. These receptors were taken from a woman in her fifties or sixties with COVID-19, enrolled during active disease.

The chain recombines TRBV5-6 with TRBJ2-3, with 8 nucleotides matching TRBD1. The CDR3 covers 15 residues. The ends lost 0 bases at V and 2 bases at J; junction bases unmatched: 2. Germline-derived CDR1 and CDR2 are SGHDT and YYEEEE. The CDR3 DNA is TGTGCCAGCAGCTTGGGACAGGGGTACACAGATACGCAGTATTTT. It is translated as CASSLGQGYTDTQYF.

The chain uses TRBV6-5 and TRBJ1-2; D unclear. V lost 2 bases, J lost 4 bases, and 8 bases lay in between. The CDR3 is 13 amino acids. CDR1 and CDR2 from the germline V gene are MNHEY and SVGAGI. This CDR3 reads CASSYDAGYGYTF. CDR3 nucleotides: TGTGCCAGCAGTTACGACGCGGGCTATGGCTACACCTTC.

The chain uses TRBV11-2 and TRBJ2-5, with D unclear. Germline-derived CDR1 and CDR2 are SGHAT and FQNNGV. The CDR3 has 15 residues. Deletions cut 1 base from V and 1 base from J, with 10 bases between. In DNA form, the CDR3 reads TGTGCCAGCAGCTTAGGTATCAGAACCCAAGAGACCCAGTACTTC. Protein: CASSLGIRTQETQYF.

This clone was recorded a few times. This chain links TRBV6-5 with TRBJ2-7; weak D call: TRBD2 (5 bases). The V gene's germline CDR1 is MNHEY and CDR2 SVGAGI. This CDR3 region has 11 residues. V lost 5 bases, J lost 6 bases, and 8 bases lay in between. The CDR3 DNA sequence: TGTGCCAGCAGTACCCGGGGCGAGCAGTACTTC. It codes for CASSTRGEQYF.

The gene calls are TRBV7-2 and TRBJ2-3, with TRBD2 matching 7 bases. In germline, CDR1 is SGHTA, CDR2 FQGNSA. Trimming took 5 bases from V and 2 from J; bases not matched to a gene: 7. The CDR3 is made up of 15 amino acids. CDR3 nucleotides: TGTGCCAGCAGCCTAGAGGGGACTACCACAGATACGCAGTATTTT. Encoded protein: CASSLEGTTTDTQYF.

The chain is built from TRBV30 and TRBJ2-3; no definite D call. Germline V lookup: CDR1 GTSNPN, CDR2 SVGIG (reference sequence). V shed 3 bases and J shed 5 bases, with 9 bases lying between them. This CDR3 contains 12 residues. CDR3 residues: CAWRTAKDTQYF. The CDR3 coding sequence is TGTGCCTGGAGAACTGCGAAAGATACGCAGTATTTT.

This chain links TRBV13 with TRBJ2-7; D ambiguous. The CDR3 runs to 15 residues. Per germline, CDR1 PRHDT and CDR2 FYEKMQ (reference sequence). Trimming took off 1 base at V and 6 bases at J, with 16 bases between the two ends. The CDR3 here is CASSLAKRINPEQYF. Written as DNA, the CDR3 is TGTGCCAGCAGCTTAGCTAAGAGAATCAATCCCGAGCAGTACTTC.

The CDR3 DNA reads TGTGCCACCAGTGATCGCCGGACAGGGGGCTACGAGCAGTACTTC. This translates into CATSDRRTGGYEQYF. J is TRBJ2-7 and V is TRBV24-1, with 10 bases that match TRBD1. In germline, CDR1 is KGHDR, CDR2 SFDVKD. Trimming cost V 3 bases and J 3 bases; bases outside gene matches: 4. The CDR3 loop spans 15 amino acids.

The chain carries TRBV27 and TRBJ2-7; 11 nucleotides align to TRBD2. The CDR3 is 19 amino acids. Germline V CDR1 and CDR2: MNHEY, SMNVEV (reference sequence). V dropped 7 bases and J dropped 0; count of bases not matched to a gene: 17. CDR3 coding DNA: TGTGCCAGCACCAAGACCGGGACTAGCGGAAGTAAGCTCTCCTACGAGCAGTACTTC. Translated, it gives CASTKTGTSGSKLSYEQYF.